A single sample is the source of the 10 T cell receptor beta chains below, sequenced in a study of a mutant IDH1 vaccine in newly diagnosed glioma (dated by TCRdb to the early 2020s). What the time point label conveys for this sample: week 23, last vaccination. Each vaccine dose was 300 ug of a 20-mer mutant IDH1 peptide in Montanide, given subcutaneously with topical imiquimod. These receptors' targets are unknown. The library was built by means of the immunoSEQ multiplex PCR assay. What TCRdb holds here is the immuneACCESS table cut down to in-frame rearrangements. Part of the clones is not present; checked against another copy, under half of the missing clones reflect an unresolved V gene, and the others are unexplained. The sample table shows approximately 60,000 clones, and roughly 85% are seen once. The top ten clones comprise under 4.5% of the sample. Sequencing was performed on PBMCs, taken from a glioma patient whose treatment included an IDH1 peptide vaccine. All receptors derive from a young man with glioma.

The chain is built from TRBV28 and TRBJ2-7; D perhaps matches TRBD1 (6 bases). The V gene's germline CDR1 is MDHEN and CDR2 SYDVKM. The CDR3 totals 14 residues. V was clipped by 6 bases and J by 2 bases, with 14 bases between them. CDR3 sequence reads: CASRLDRPPYEQYF. DNA of the CDR3: TGTGCCAGCAGACTTGACAGGCCCCCCTACGAGCAGTACTTC.

Turning to this clone: At one of its ends the junction is not consistent with the germline gene, which may arise from a read error. The V gene is TRBV4-1, the J gene TRBJ1-1, with D unresolved. From germline, CDR1 is MGHRA and CDR2 YSYEKL. This CDR3 has 13 amino acids. The DNA for the CDR3 is TGCGCCAGCAGCCAAGAACTGAGTGTGGCGCTCCGTTTT. Encoded protein: CASSQELSVALRF.

V gene TRBV27 combines with J gene TRBJ2-2; D is uncertain. The CDR3 covers 15 residues. The V end was cut by 6 bases, the J end by 5 bases, with 16 bases between. The V gene's germline CDR1 is MNHEY and CDR2 SMNVEV (reference sequence). CDR3 in DNA: TGTGCCAGCAGACAATGGACCTTTTCAACCGGGGAGCTGTTTTTT. It specifies CASRQWTFSTGELFF.

V and J are TRBV5-4 and TRBJ1-6, with TRBD1 matching over 9 bases. In germline, CDR1 is SGHNT, CDR2 YYREEE (reference sequence). Trimming removed 1 base from V and 9 bases from J; junction bases left unmatched: 5. The CDR3 sequence is 15 residues long. The chain's CDR3 is CASSLNRGLSSPLHF. For the CDR3, the DNA is TGTGCCAGCAGCTTGAACAGGGGGCTGAGTTCACCCCTCCACTTT.

This chain links TRBV29-1 with TRBJ2-1; 8 bases are shared with TRBD2. The V and J ends lost 4 bases and 8 bases, in that order; junction bases with no gene match: 10. The germline CDR1 and CDR2 sequences are SQVTM and ANQGSEA. The CDR3 contains 14 residues. CDR3 coding DNA: TGCAGCGTTGGAGCCAGACTAGCGCCGCATGAGCAGTTCTTC. This gives the protein CSVGARLAPHEQFF.

The chain combines TRBV2 with TRBJ1-2, with 8 bases fitting TRBD1. CDR1 is SNHLY, CDR2 FYNNEI, per germline. CDR3 size: 13 residues. J was trimmed by 2 bases and V by 8 bases; bases with no gene match: 4. The CDR3 protein is CASDDRGNYGYTF. DNA of the CDR3: TGTGCCAGCGATGACAGGGGCAACTATGGCTACACCTTC.

The gene calls are TRBV25-1 and TRBJ1-6; weak D call: TRBD1 (5 bases). CDR1 MGHDK and CDR2 SYGVNS come from the germline V gene. This CDR3 has 17 amino acids. V was pared by 5 bases and J by 0 bases, with 14 bases between. The CDR3 is CASSTGTPSSYNSPLHF. In DNA form, the CDR3 reads TGTGCCAGCAGTACCGGGACTCCTAGCTCCTATAATTCACCCCTCCACTTT.

The chain recombines TRBV29-1 with TRBJ2-5; D might be TRBD1 or TRBD2, each matching 5 bases. This CDR3 has 15 residues. Trimming stripped 4 bases from V and 5 bases from J, with 20 bases between. The germline V gene has CDR1 SQVTM and CDR2 ANQGSEA. The CDR3 reads CSVAGRMSFWETQYF. The CDR3 DNA reads TGCAGCGTTGCGGGACGGATGTCATTTTGGGAGACCCAGTACTTC.

This chain links TRBV2 with TRBJ1-1; TRBD1 matches at 12 bases. Germline CDR1 and CDR2: SNHLY and FYNNEI. The CDR3 consists of 16 residues. Unmatched junction bases numbered 9, after V lost 5 bases and J lost 5 bases. CDR3 nucleotides: TGTGCCAGCAGTTCAACCGGGACAGGGGGCCGGACTGAAGCTTTCTTT. This codes for CASSSTGTGGRTEAFF.

This chain links TRBV5-6 with TRBJ1-2; D is undetermined. Germline V gene sequence: CDR1 SGHDT, CDR2 YYEEEE. The V and J ends lost 0 bases and 1 base respectively, with 4 bases between them. The CDR3 spans 13 residues. In DNA form, the CDR3 reads TGTGCCAGCAGCTTGGACAGTAACTATGGCTACACCTTC. Translation gives CASSLDSNYGYTF. Full variable domain (remainder filled in from reference TRBV5-6 and TRBJ1-2): DAGVTQSPTHLIKTRGQQVTLRCSPKSGHDTVSWYQQALGQGPQFIFQYYEEEERQRGNFPDRFSGHQFPNYSSELNVNALLLGDSALYLCASSLDSNYGYTFGSGTRLTVV.